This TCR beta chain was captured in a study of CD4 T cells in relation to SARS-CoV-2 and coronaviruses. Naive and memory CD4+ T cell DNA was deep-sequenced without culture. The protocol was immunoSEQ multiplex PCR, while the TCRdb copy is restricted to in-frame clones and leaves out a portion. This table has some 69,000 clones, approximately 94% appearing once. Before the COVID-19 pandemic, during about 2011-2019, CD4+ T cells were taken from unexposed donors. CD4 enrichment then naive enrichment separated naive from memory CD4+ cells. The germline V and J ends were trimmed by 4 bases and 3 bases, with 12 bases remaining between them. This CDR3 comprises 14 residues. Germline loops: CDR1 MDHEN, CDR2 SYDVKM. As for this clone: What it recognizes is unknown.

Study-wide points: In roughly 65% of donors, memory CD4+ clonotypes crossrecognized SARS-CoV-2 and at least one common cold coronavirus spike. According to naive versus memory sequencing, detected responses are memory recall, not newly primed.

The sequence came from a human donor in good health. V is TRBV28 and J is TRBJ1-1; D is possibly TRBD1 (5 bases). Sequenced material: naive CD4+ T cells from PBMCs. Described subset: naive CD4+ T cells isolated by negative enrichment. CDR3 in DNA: TGTGCCAGCAGTTCCGGGGCCTTCTACACTGAAGCTTTCTTT. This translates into CASSSGAFYTEAFF.